The 21 T cell receptor beta chains given below trace back to one sample, sequenced in a study of cytomegalovirus exposure and HLA in healthy donors. Researchers ran the PCR with 60 Vbeta and 13 Jbeta primers. Sequenced by immunoSEQ multiplex PCR; TCRdb stores in-frame clones only, minus some. The repertoire has 200,000 to 250,000 clones, about 80% of them found once; the top ten carry 0.63%. Sequenced: PBMCs. These receptors were taken from a man aged 18 to 30 in good health and CMV-seronegative.

J is TRBJ2-5 and V is TRBV11-2; 10 bases are shared with TRBD1. This CDR3 has 16 amino acids. J was trimmed by 4 bases and V by 5 bases; bases with no gene match: 10. Per the germline V gene, CDR1 is SGHAT and CDR2 is FQNNGV. The CDR3 region is CASSPTGTGVLETQYF. CDR3 bases: TGTGCCAGCAGCCCCACCGGGACAGGGGTTTTAGAGACCCAGTACTTC.

The count of this clone is one. The DNA of the CDR3 is TGTGCCAGCAGCGTAGATGGGGCGTCTAATGAAAAACTGTTTTTT. Protein: CASSVDGASNEKLFF. The chain uses TRBV9 and TRBJ1-4; D perhaps matches TRBD1 (5 bases). This CDR3 has 15 amino acids. Germline V gives CDR1 SGDLS, CDR2 YYNGEE. The V gene lost 0 bases and the J gene lost 3 bases, with 9 bases spanning the gap.

This clone was counted a few times. This rearrangement joins TRBV19 to TRBJ1-5; 7 bases are a match to TRBD1. The CDR3 loop spans 17 amino acids. V shed 2 bases, J shed 0 bases, and the junction held 7 bases outside the gene matches. The germline V gene encodes CDR1 LNHDA and CDR2 SQIVND (reference sequence). The CDR3 spells CASSITGDPYSNQPQHF. In nucleotides, the CDR3 is TGTGCCAGTAGTATAACAGGGGACCCATATAGCAATCAGCCCCAGCATTTT. The whole variable domain, filled in from reference TRBV19 and TRBJ1-5, reads DGGITQSPKYLFRKEGQNVTLSCEQNLNHDAMYWYRQDPGQGLRLIYYSQIVNDFQKGDIAEGYSVSREKKESFPLTVTSAQKNPTAFYLCASSITGDPYSNQPQHFGDGTRLSIL.

The chain uses TRBV30 and TRBJ2-7; D is undetermined. V was shortened by 0 bases and J by 1 base, with 13 bases between the two germline ends. CDR1 and CDR2 (germline): GTSNPN, SVGIG (reference sequence). CDR3 length: 15 amino acids. This chain's CDR3 is CAWSVPGGNSYEQYF. DNA for the CDR3: TGTGCCTGGAGTGTCCCGGGTGGCAATTCCTACGAGCAGTACTTC.

J is TRBJ1-5 and V is TRBV28; a weak D match, TRBD1 (5 bases). Trimming removed 6 bases at V and 2 bases at J, with 14 bases between. In germline, CDR1 is MDHEN, CDR2 SYDVKM. CDR3 size: 15 residues. CDR3 bases: TGTGCCAGCAGCCCTATGAAGGGGCGCAATCAGCCCCAGCATTTT. Protein: CASSPMKGRNQPQHF.

The chain is built from TRBV7-9 and TRBJ2-1; D is uncertain. Germline-derived CDR1 and CDR2 are SEHNR and FQNEAQ (reference sequence). This CDR3 region has 13 residues. V was shortened by 7 bases and J by 9 bases, with 16 bases between the two germline ends. DNA of the CDR3: TGTGCCAGCACCGCTTTGCGGTCGAGTGAGCAGTTCTTC. Its protein is CASTALRSSEQFF.

The V and J genes are TRBV5-6 and TRBJ2-5; weak D call: TRBD1 (6 bases). CDR1 is SGHDT, CDR2 YYEEEE, per germline. The CDR3 sequence is 13 residues long. The V end lost 3 bases, the J end lost 5 bases, and 11 bases lay between the germline ends. The CDR3 DNA follows: TGTGCCAGCAGCTACAGGGAGTTGGAGACCCAGTACTTC. Translating gives CASSYRELETQYF.

In the case of this clone: The same CDR3 can be traced to other DNA sequences in this sample. CDR3 in amino acids: CASSLTGNTEAFF. For the CDR3, the DNA is TGTGCCAGCAGCTTAACAGGGAACACTGAAGCTTTCTTT. The rearrangement links TRBV7-8 to TRBJ1-1, with TRBD1 as a possible D gene (5 bases). Germline values: CDR1 SGHVS, CDR2 FQNEAQ. The V end was cut by 2 bases, the J end by 1 base, with 5 bases between. The CDR3 covers 13 residues.

The CDR3, as DNA: TGTGCCAGCAGGCCGTCTAGCGGGAGTACAAATGAGCAGTTCTTC. Translation: CASRPSSGSTNEQFF. The chain has TRBV6-5 and TRBJ2-1; 10 bases align to TRBD2. The germline V gene encodes CDR1 MNHEY and CDR2 SVGAGI. J was trimmed by 7 bases and V by 6 bases; bases with no gene match: 9. This CDR3 has 15 residues.

The chain joins TRBV4-1 to TRBJ1-3; D perhaps matches TRBD1 (6 bases). Germline V CDR1 and CDR2: MGHRA, YSYEKL. The ends were cut back, 0 bases at V and 3 bases at J, with 9 bases in the middle. The CDR3 runs to 15 residues. This CDR3 is CASSQEWTDGNTIYF. CDR3 DNA: TGCGCCAGCAGCCAAGAGTGGACAGATGGAAACACCATATATTTT.

The chain couples TRBV30 to TRBJ2-5, with TRBD1 matching over 9 bases. CDR3 length: 16 residues. Germline trimming cut 0 bases from V and 5 bases from J; bases unmatched to any gene: 10. The germline CDR1 and CDR2 sequences are GTSNPN and SVGIG (reference sequence). CDR3 sequence: CAWSVRDRVFLETQYF. Here the CDR3 DNA reads TGTGCCTGGAGTGTACGGGACAGGGTATTTTTGGAGACCCAGTACTTC.

The CDR3 is CASSLTSGTVETQYF. DNA for the CDR3: TGTGCCAGCAGCTTGACTAGCGGGACTGTCGAGACCCAGTACTTC. The V and J genes are TRBV7-3 and TRBJ2-5; 11 bases are shared with TRBD2. Looked up from germline, CDR1 is SGHTA and CDR2 is FQGTGA. Trimming took 3 bases from V and 5 from J; bases not matched to a gene: 5. This CDR3 is 15 amino acids long.

The gene calls are TRBV19 and TRBJ1-5; a possible D gene is TRBD1 (5 bases). CDR3 size: 15 residues. CDR1 and CDR2 from the germline V gene are LNHDA and SQIVND (reference sequence). The ends were cut back, 6 bases at V and 0 bases at J, with 12 bases in the middle. CDR3 in amino acids: CASSNRGYSNQPQHF. DNA of the CDR3: TGTGCCAGTAGCAACCGGGGGTATAGCAATCAGCCCCAGCATTTT.

The chain recombines TRBV30 with TRBJ2-6; D might be TRBD1 (6 bases). Trimming removed 0 bases from V and 4 bases from J, with 10 bases in between. Germline loops: CDR1 GTSNPN, CDR2 SVGIG (reference sequence). CDR3 length: 15 residues. The CDR3 sequence: CAWSVGGTGANVLTF. CDR3 bases: TGTGCCTGGAGTGTAGGGGGAACCGGGGCCAACGTCCTGACTTTC.

This chain uses TRBV7-9 with TRBJ1-1; D is possibly TRBD1 (5 bases). This CDR3 comprises 13 residues. Per germline, CDR1 SEHNR and CDR2 FQNEAQ (reference sequence). Trimming stripped 5 bases from V and 7 bases from J, with 14 bases between. The CDR3 coding sequence is TGTGCCAGCAGCCAATGGGAAGGGGATGAAGCTTTCTTT. Its translation: CASSQWEGDEAFF.

This clone was found once. V and J are TRBV10-2 and TRBJ2-5; 7 nucleotides agree with TRBD1. V was clipped by 5 bases and J by 3 bases; unmatched bases: 6. The CDR3 consists of 14 residues. Per the germline V gene, CDR1 is WSHSY and CDR2 is SAAADI. Here the CDR3 reads CASSYSGTEETQYF. The CDR3 region has the DNA TGCGCCAGCAGTTATTCTGGGACAGAAGAGACCCAGTACTTC.

This chain connects TRBV7-6 to TRBJ1-5; no definite D call. V was cut by 1 base and J by 4 bases, with 17 bases left in between. The CDR3 contains 17 residues. Germline V lookup: CDR1 SGHVS, CDR2 FNYEAQ. CDR3 region: CASSLGGGSGGNQPQHF. The CDR3, as DNA: TGTGCCAGCAGCTTAGGCGGCGGGTCTGGTGGGAATCAGCCCCAGCATTTT.

J is TRBJ2-5 and V is TRBV18; a possible D gene is TRBD2 (5 bases). V gave up 3 bases and J gave up 4 bases, with 15 bases separating them. Germline V gives CDR1 KGHSH, CDR2 LQKENI. The CDR3 extends over 15 amino acids. CDR3 in DNA: TGTGCCAGCTCACCGGCCTGGGAGCGGCTAGAGACCCAGTACTTC. Protein sequence: CASSPAWERLETQYF.

In nucleotides, the CDR3 is TGTGCCAGTAGTTCAGACTGGCGTAGACCCCTCCACTTT. Protein sequence: CASSSDWRRPLHF. The rearrangement uses TRBV19 and TRBJ1-6; the D is unclear. From germline, CDR1 is LNHDA and CDR2 SQIVND (reference sequence). The CDR3 is 13 amino acids. V was pared by 5 bases and J by 12 bases, with 14 bases between.

This chain links TRBV7-6 with TRBJ2-3; 7 nucleotides line up with TRBD1. In germline, CDR1 is SGHVS, CDR2 FNYEAQ. The V segment lost 7 bases and the J segment 2 bases; nucleotides outside the gene matches: 6. This CDR3 region has 14 residues. In DNA form, the CDR3 reads TGTGCCAGCACGGTGACAGGGCCCACAGATACGCAGTATTTT. Amino acids: CASTVTGPTDTQYF.

The V and J genes are TRBV6-1 and TRBJ1-5, with D uncertain. This CDR3 is built from 14 residues. Germline CDR1 is MNHNS and CDR2 is SASEGT. V lost 2 bases and J 3 bases, leaving 8 bases between the germline ends. DNA of the CDR3: TGTGCCAGCAGTGAATGGGCCGCCAATCAGCCCCAGCATTTT. Protein: CASSEWAANQPQHF.